Each of the 28 T cell receptor beta chains below was sequenced from the same sample in a study of T cells in Graves' hyperthyroidism and ophthalmopathy. RNA transcripts served as the template for amplifying TCR beta CDR3 regions. Carried out on the TCR CDR3, a first-round RT-PCR used the HTBI primer set. From the multiplex PCR reads, TCRdb called clonotypes with MiXCR, one entry per CDR3 protein. The repertoire holds around 600,000 distinct CDR3 sequences, with approximately 15% as singletons. Sequenced sample: blood. The source is a young woman with Graves' ophthalmopathy.

This chain links TRBV4-1 with TRBJ2-5; TRBD1 is a possible D gene (6 bases). The CDR3 is 13 residues long. V was trimmed by 2 bases and J by 7 bases, leaving 11 bases between them. Germline CDR1 is MGHRA and CDR2 is YSYEKL. CDR3 protein: CASSQPGEGTQYF. The CDR3 DNA sequence: TGCGCCAGCAGCCAACCAGGGGAAGGGACCCAGTACTTC.

This clonotype was seen more than once but under ten times. The chain has TRBV5-6 and TRBJ1-2; D might be TRBD1 (5 bases). CDR1 is SGHDT and CDR2 is YYEEEE in the germline V gene. CDR3 length equals 17 residues. The V and J ends lost 0 bases and 3 bases respectively, with 18 bases between them. The CDR3 nucleotides are TGTGCCAGCAGCTTGGACCCCGGGGACCTCGCGGACTATGGCTACACCTTC. Protein product: CASSLDPGDLADYGYTF.

This clonotype was counted ten times or more. The rearrangement uses TRBV12-3 or TRBV12-4 and TRBJ1-2, with 8 bases lining up with TRBD1. Losses at the gene ends were 5 bases for V and 0 bases for J; bases not matched to a gene: 5. The CDR3 runs 15 residues. Here the CDR3 DNA reads TGTGCCAGCAGTCGAGGACAGGGAGCTAACTATGGCTACACCTTC. Translation gives CASSRGQGANYGYTF.

To note about this clonotype: A much more abundant neighbour one base away suggests this may be a read error. The V gene is TRBV3-1, the J gene TRBJ2-7, with 11 bases lining up with TRBD1. This CDR3 is built from 15 residues. CDR1 and CDR2 from the germline V gene are LGHDT and YNNKEL (reference sequence). CDR3 protein: CASSLGQGAAYKQYF. The CDR3 bases are TGTGCCAGCAGCCTCGGACAGGGGGCAGCCTACAAGCAGTACTTC.

This clonotype was observed many times. This sequence joins TRBV27 and TRBJ1-1; a possible D gene is TRBD1 (6 bases). V gave up 6 bases and J gave up 10 bases, with 15 bases separating them. The CDR3 is 12 residues long. Germline V gene sequence: CDR1 MNHEY, CDR2 SMNVEV (reference sequence). The CDR3 sequence: CASSSGQLAAFF. The CDR3 bases are TGTGCCAGCAGCTCGGGACAACTAGCAGCTTTCTTT.

This clonotype occurred many times. The gene calls are TRBV7-6 and TRBJ1-1; 7 nucleotides match TRBD1. The CDR3 has 16 amino acids. The V and J ends lost 1 base and 7 bases, in that order; junction bases with no gene match: 12. From germline, CDR1 is SGHVS and CDR2 FNYEAQ. The CDR3 DNA reads as TGTGCCAGCAGCTTAGTAGGGACAGCCTCTCGGGGTGAAGCTTTCTTT. Amino acid sequence: CASSLVGTASRGEAFF.

This clonotype was recorded a few times. The chain links TRBV9 to TRBJ2-1; D remains ambiguous. Trimming cost V 0 bases and J 7 bases, with 17 bases left between them. Per the germline V gene, CDR1 is SGDLS and CDR2 is YYNGEE. This CDR3 is built from 16 residues. The CDR3 region has the DNA TGTGCCAGCAGCGTAGATGTTTTCGCCCTCGGGAATGAGCAGTTCTTC. It codes for CASSVDVFALGNEQFF.

With respect to this clonotype: A read error may explain this, as a much larger clone is one base away. The chain has TRBV7-2 and TRBJ2-1, with D hard to call. Per germline, CDR1 SGHTA and CDR2 FQGNSA. Trimming shortened V by 2 bases and J by 15 bases, and 20 bases separated the two germline ends. The CDR3 is 14 residues long. CDR3 loop: CASSLRPPATPGFF. The CDR3 region has the DNA TGTGCCAGCAGCTTACGGCCCCCCGCCACCCCTGGGTTCTTC.

This clonotype was seen a handful of times. The chain links TRBV4-3 to TRBJ2-2; D tentatively fits TRBD1 or TRBD2 (5 bases each). The CDR3 runs 16 residues. V lost 0 bases to trimming and J lost 1 base, with 9 bases between them. Germline loops: CDR1 LGHNA, CDR2 YSLEER. The CDR3 coding sequence is TGCGCCAGCAGCCAAGATCTGGGGGAGAACACCGGGGAGCTGTTTTTT. As protein: CASSQDLGENTGELFF.

This clonotype showed up many times. The chain recombines TRBV10-3 with TRBJ2-5; 7 bases match TRBD2. Germline CDR1 reads ENHRY; CDR2 reads SYGVKD. V gave up 3 bases and J gave up 7 bases; unmatched junction bases: 5. The CDR3 is 13 residues long. The chain's CDR3 is CAISDEGRVTQYF. In DNA form, the CDR3 reads TGTGCCATCAGTGACGAGGGGAGGGTGACCCAGTACTTC.

The chain employs TRBV3-1 and TRBJ2-4; no clear D gene. The CDR3 covers 16 residues. Germline loops: CDR1 LGHDT, CDR2 YNNKEL (reference sequence). V was pared by 1 base and J by 6 bases, with 16 bases between. The CDR3 DNA reads as TGTGCCAGCAGCCAAGTCGCCTTGTCTACAGTAAACATTCAGTACTTC. It codes for CASSQVALSTVNIQYF.

V usage is TRBV14 and J usage is TRBJ2-5, with D hard to call. Trimming took off 3 bases at V and 2 bases at J, with 7 bases between the two ends. This CDR3 contains 13 residues. In germline, CDR1 is SGHDN, CDR2 FVKESK. CDR3 residues: CASSQARQETQYF. In DNA, the CDR3 is TGTGCCAGCAGCCAGGCCCGGCAAGAGACCCAGTACTTC.

This clonotype was observed a single time. The chain is built from TRBV19 and TRBJ2-5; weak D call: TRBD1 (6 bases). This CDR3 is 15 amino acids long. V lost 3 bases and J lost 5, with 16 bases in between. The V gene's germline CDR1 is LNHDA and CDR2 SQIVND (reference sequence). DNA for the CDR3: TGTGCCAGTAGTATTAGGGCAGGGGTCACGGAGACCCAGTACTTC. Translation gives CASSIRAGVTETQYF.

This clonotype appeared a single time. CDR3 in DNA: TGCGCCAGCAGCCAAGATCTTGGGACTAGTAGTGAGCAGTTCTTC. Translation: CASSQDLGTSSEQFF. The gene calls are TRBV5-1 and TRBJ2-1; TRBD2 matches 8 bases. The CDR3 is 15 residues long. Germline V lookup: CDR1 SGHRS, CDR2 YFSETQ. V gave up 4 bases and J gave up 9 bases; unmatched junction bases: 12.

The genes are TRBV19 and TRBJ2-2, with D unclear. The CDR3 is 15 amino acids. The V and J ends lost 5 bases and 4 bases respectively, with 14 bases between them. Germline V lookup: CDR1 LNHDA, CDR2 SQIVND (reference sequence). The CDR3 DNA follows: TGTGCCAGTAGTCCCCAGTGGCGCGGCACCGGGGAGCTGTTTTTT. It translates to CASSPQWRGTGELFF. The entire variable domain, with the rest obtained from reference TRBV19 and TRBJ2-2, is as follows: DGGITQSPKYLFRKEGQNVTLSCEQNLNHDAMYWYRQDPGQGLRLIYYSQIVNDFQKGDIAEGYSVSREKKESFPLTVTSAQKNPTAFYLCASSPQWRGTGELFFGEGSRLTVL.

The chain is built from TRBV20-1 and TRBJ1-3, with TRBD1 matching 8 bases. After removal of 3 bases from V and 0 bases from J, the junction contained 7 bases not matched to a gene. This CDR3 comprises 16 residues. The germline V gene has CDR1 DFQATT and CDR2 SNEGSKA (reference sequence). CDR3 region: CSARGQVPYSGNTIYF. The CDR3 DNA reads TGCAGTGCTAGGGGACAGGTACCCTACTCTGGAAACACCATATATTTT.

In its sample, this clonotype was seen many times. This chain uses TRBV28 with TRBJ1-1; weak D call: TRBD1 (6 bases). CDR3 size: 14 residues. The germline V and J ends were trimmed by 5 bases and 6 bases, with 16 bases remaining between them. Germline CDR1 is MDHEN and CDR2 is SYDVKM. CDR3 sequence (DNA): TGTGCCAGCAGTCCCGCCCACAGGGTCGCTGAAGCTTTCTTT. Encoded protein: CASSPAHRVAEAFF.

This clonotype has only a few counts. DNA of the CDR3: TGTGCCAGCAGCCTTAGAGGGACACAAACCTACGAGCAGTACTTC. Protein product: CASSLRGTQTYEQYF. The chain couples TRBV9 to TRBJ2-7, with TRBD1 as a possible D gene (6 bases). V shed 4 bases and J shed 2 bases, with 16 bases lying between them. Germline loops: CDR1 SGDLS, CDR2 YYNGEE. The CDR3 spans 15 residues.

The chain uses TRBV4-3 and TRBJ1-2; no clear D gene. Trimming stripped 1 base from V and 4 bases from J, with 13 bases between. The length of the CDR3 is 15 residues. Looked up from germline, CDR1 is LGHNA and CDR2 is YSLEER. The CDR3 nucleotides are TGCGCCAGCAGCCAAGGGCCGGGGTCTGGCTATGGCTACACCTTC. This translates into CASSQGPGSGYGYTF.

The chain uses TRBV13 and TRBJ2-1; TRBD2 agrees at 8 bases. J was trimmed by 7 bases and V by 1 base; bases with no gene match: 6. The CDR3 runs to 15 residues. Germline CDR1 PRHDT, CDR2 FYEKMQ (reference sequence). CDR3 sequence: CASSLAREGRNEQFF. The DNA of the CDR3 is TGTGCCAGCAGCTTAGCCCGGGAGGGCAGGAATGAGCAGTTCTTC.

This clonotype was seen repeatedly, ten times or more. The chain uses TRBV12-3 or TRBV12-4 and TRBJ1-1; D is undetermined. V dropped 1 base and J dropped 1 base, with 10 bases sitting between them. The CDR3 has 15 residues. The CDR3 protein is CASSLVEGGNTEAFF. The CDR3 DNA is TGTGCCAGCAGTTTAGTAGAGGGCGGGAACACTGAAGCTTTCTTT.

Turning to this clonotype: This could be a read error, since a much larger clone is one nucleotide away. This chain connects TRBV11-3 to TRBJ2-1, with D unclear. CDR3 length: 19 residues. V was trimmed by 4 bases and J by 4 bases, leaving 26 bases between them. From germline, CDR1 is SGHNT and CDR2 YENEEA. The CDR3 loop reads CASSSADPARHHTYNEQFF. CDR3 bases: TGTGCCAGCAGCTCCGCCGACCCAGCTCGCCACCATACTTACAATGAGCAGTTCTTC.

This clonotype came up many times. This chain joins TRBV28 and TRBJ1-2, with D hard to call. Germline V gives CDR1 MDHEN, CDR2 SYDVKM. CDR3 length: 17 amino acids. V dropped 2 bases and J dropped 1 base, with 17 bases sitting between them. The CDR3 protein is CASSLGLSQENNYGYTF. The DNA of the CDR3 is TGTGCCAGCAGTTTAGGTCTAAGTCAGGAAAATAACTATGGCTACACCTTC.

The chain couples TRBV12-3 or TRBV12-4 to TRBJ2-1; possible D gene TRBD2, 6 bases. There are 18 residues in the CDR3. V lost 5 bases to trimming and J lost 7 bases, with 27 bases between them. This chain's CDR3 is CASSLLGGAVVTKNEQFF. CDR3 nucleotide sequence: TGTGCCAGCAGTCTCCTCGGCGGGGCAGTGGTGACTAAGAATGAGCAGTTCTTC.

This clonotype appeared many times. This chain uses TRBV5-1 with TRBJ2-7, with D tentatively TRBD1 (6 bases). V gave up 0 bases and J gave up 0 bases, with 16 bases separating them. The CDR3 is 17 residues long. CDR1 and CDR2 from the germline V gene are SGHRS and YFSETQ. CDR3 residues: CASSLALRQALSYEQYF. Here the CDR3 DNA reads TGCGCCAGCAGCTTGGCCCTTCGACAGGCCCTCTCCTACGAGCAGTACTTC.

This clonotype occurred a few times. The CDR3 nucleotides are TGTGCCAGCGGCTATACAGGGGTTTACAATGAGCAGTTCTTC. Translated, it gives CASGYTGVYNEQFF. The chain is built from TRBV7-9 and TRBJ2-1, with 7 positions matching TRBD1. This CDR3 spans 14 amino acids. V shed 8 bases, J shed 4 bases, and the junction held 8 bases outside the gene matches. Germline V gene sequence: CDR1 SEHNR, CDR2 FQNEAQ (reference sequence).

The chain combines TRBV28 with TRBJ2-7; D is possibly TRBD2 (6 bases). The CDR3 is 15 amino acids. Trimming removed 3 bases at V and 2 bases at J, with 14 bases between. Germline CDR1 is MDHEN and CDR2 is SYDVKM. CDR3 DNA: TGTGCCAGCAGTTTCGGGGGAGTTGGGCCCTACGAGCAGTACTTC. It encodes CASSFGGVGPYEQYF.

This clonotype has a count of ten or more. This rearrangement joins TRBV5-8 to TRBJ2-2; 9 bases match TRBD2. The J segment lost 2 bases and the V segment lost 4 bases, leaving 12 bases of the junction unmatched. CDR3 length: 18 amino acids. CDR1 is SGHTS, CDR2 YDEGEE, per germline. The CDR3, as DNA: TGTGCCAGCAGCGACCCGAGAGGGACTAGCATTAACACCGGGGAGCTGTTTTTT. This sequence encodes CASSDPRGTSINTGELFF.